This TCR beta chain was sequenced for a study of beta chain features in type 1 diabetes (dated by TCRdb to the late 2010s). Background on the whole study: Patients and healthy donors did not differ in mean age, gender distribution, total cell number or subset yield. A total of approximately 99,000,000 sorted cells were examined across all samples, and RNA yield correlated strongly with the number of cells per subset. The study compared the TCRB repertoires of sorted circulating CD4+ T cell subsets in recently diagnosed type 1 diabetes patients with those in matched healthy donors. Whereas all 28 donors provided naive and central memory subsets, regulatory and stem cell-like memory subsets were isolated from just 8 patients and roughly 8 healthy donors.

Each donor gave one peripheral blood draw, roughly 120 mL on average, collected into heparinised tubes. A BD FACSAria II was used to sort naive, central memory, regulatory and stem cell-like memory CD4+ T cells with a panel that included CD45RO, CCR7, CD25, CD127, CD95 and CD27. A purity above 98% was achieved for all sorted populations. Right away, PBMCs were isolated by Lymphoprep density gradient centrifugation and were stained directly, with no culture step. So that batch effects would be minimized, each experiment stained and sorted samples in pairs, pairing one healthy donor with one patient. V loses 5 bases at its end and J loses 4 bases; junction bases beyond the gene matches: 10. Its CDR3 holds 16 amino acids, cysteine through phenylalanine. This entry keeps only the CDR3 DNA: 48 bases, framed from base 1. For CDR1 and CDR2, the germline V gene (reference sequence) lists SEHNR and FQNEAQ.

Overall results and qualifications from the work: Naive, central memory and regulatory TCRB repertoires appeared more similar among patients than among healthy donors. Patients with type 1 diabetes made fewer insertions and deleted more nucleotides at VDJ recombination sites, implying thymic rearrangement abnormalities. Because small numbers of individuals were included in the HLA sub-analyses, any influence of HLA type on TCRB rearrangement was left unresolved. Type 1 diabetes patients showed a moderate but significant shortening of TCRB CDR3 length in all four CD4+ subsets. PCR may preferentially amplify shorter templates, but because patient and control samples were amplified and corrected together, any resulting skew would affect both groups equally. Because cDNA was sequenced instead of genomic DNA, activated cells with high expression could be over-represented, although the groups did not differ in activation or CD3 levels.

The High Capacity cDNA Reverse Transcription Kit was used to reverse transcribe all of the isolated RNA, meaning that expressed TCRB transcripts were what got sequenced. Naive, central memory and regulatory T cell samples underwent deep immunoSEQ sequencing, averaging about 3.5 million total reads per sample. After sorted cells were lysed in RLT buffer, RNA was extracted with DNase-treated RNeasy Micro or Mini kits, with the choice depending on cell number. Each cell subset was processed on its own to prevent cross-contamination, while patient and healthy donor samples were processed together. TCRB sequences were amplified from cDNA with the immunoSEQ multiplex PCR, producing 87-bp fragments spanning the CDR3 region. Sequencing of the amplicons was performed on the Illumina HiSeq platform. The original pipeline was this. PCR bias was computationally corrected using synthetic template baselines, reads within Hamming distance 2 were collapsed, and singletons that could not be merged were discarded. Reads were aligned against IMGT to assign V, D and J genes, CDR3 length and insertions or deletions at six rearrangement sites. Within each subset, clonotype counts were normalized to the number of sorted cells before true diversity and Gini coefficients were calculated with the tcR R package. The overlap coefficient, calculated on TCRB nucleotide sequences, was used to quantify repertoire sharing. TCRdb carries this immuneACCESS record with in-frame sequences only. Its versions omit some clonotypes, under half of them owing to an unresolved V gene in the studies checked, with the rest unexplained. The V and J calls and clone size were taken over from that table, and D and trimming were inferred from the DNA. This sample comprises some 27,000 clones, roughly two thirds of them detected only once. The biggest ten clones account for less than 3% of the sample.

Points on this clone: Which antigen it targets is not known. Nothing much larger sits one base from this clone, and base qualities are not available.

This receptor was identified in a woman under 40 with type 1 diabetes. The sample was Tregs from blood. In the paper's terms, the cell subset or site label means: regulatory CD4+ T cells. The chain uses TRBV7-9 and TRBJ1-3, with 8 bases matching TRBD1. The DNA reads TGTGCCAGCAGCCGGACCCATCAGGGGGCCGGAAACACCATATATTTT. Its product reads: CASSRTHQGAGNTIYF.